Below, one T cell receptor (beta chain) is given with its context. Antigen unknown. Primers for the PCR totalled 60 Vbeta and 13 Jbeta. Only in-frame clones appear in the TCRdb table, and some are missing; sequencing was by immunoSEQ multiplex PCR. The data contain 120,000 to 150,000 clones, around 73% of them seen just once; the ten biggest clones take up 14%. Between the trimmed V and J ends, which lost 4 bases and 5 bases, there was a span of 7 bases. Germline values: CDR1 SGHRS, CDR2 YFSETQ. The CDR3 sequence is 11 residues long. The data were taken from a study of cytomegalovirus exposure and HLA in healthy donors. For the study at large: Among the roughly 400 genotyped donors, approximately 82% were placed in the Caucasian-associated ancestry cluster. Study results and caveats: Presence/absence analyses rested on an assumption that sequencing depth was roughly uniform across donors. The study listed 164 cytomegalovirus-associated TCR beta chains.

The chain is built from TRBV5-1 and TRBJ2-7; D uncertain. The TCR sequence derives from a human donor in good health. Sequenced material: PBMCs. The CDR3 coding sequence is TGCGCCAGCAGCGGGCAAAACGAGCAGTACTTC. Its protein is CASSGQNEQYF.